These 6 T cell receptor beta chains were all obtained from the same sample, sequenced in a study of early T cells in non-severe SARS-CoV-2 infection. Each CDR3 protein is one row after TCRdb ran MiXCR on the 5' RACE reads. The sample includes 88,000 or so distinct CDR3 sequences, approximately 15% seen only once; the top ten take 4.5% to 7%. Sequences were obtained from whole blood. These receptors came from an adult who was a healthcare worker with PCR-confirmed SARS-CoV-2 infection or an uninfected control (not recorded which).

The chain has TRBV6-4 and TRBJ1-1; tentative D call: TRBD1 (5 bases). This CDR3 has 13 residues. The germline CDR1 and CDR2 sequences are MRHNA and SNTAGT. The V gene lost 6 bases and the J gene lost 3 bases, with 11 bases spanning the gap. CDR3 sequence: CASRARGDTEAFF. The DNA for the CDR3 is TGTGCCAGCAGGGCCCGGGGGGACACTGAAGCTTTCTTT.

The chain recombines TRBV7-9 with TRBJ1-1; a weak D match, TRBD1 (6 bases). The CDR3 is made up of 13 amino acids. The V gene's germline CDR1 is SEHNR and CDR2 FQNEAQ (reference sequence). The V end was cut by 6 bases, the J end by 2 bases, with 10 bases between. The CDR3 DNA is TGTGCCAGCAGAGTCAGGGGAAACACTGAAGCTTTCTTT. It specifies CASRVRGNTEAFF.

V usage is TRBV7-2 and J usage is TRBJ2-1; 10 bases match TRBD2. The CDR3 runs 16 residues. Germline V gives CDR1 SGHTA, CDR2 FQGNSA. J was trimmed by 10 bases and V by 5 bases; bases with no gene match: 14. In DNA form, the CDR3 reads TGTGCCAGCAGCAACCATCAGCGGGAGGGCCCCTTCGAGCAGTTCTTC. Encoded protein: CASSNHQREGPFEQFF.

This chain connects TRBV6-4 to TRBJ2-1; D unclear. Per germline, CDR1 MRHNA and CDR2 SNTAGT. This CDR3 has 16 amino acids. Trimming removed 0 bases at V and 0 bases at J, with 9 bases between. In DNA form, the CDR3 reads TGTGCCAGCAGTGACTCCGGCGGTTCCTCCTACAATGAGCAGTTCTTC. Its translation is CASSDSGGSSYNEQFF.

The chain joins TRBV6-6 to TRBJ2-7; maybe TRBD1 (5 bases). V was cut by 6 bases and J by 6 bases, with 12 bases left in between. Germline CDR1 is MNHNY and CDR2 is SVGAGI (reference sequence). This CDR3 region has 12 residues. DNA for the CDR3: TGTGCCAGCAGGCCTACAGGATCCGAGCAGTACTTC. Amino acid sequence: CASRPTGSEQYF.

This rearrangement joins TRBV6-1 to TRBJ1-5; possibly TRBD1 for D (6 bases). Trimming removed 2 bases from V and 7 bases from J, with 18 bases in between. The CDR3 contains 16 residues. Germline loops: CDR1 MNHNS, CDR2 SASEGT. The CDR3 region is CASSEFSWGAWQPQHF. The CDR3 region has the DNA TGTGCCAGCAGTGAATTCAGTTGGGGGGCCTGGCAGCCCCAGCATTTT.